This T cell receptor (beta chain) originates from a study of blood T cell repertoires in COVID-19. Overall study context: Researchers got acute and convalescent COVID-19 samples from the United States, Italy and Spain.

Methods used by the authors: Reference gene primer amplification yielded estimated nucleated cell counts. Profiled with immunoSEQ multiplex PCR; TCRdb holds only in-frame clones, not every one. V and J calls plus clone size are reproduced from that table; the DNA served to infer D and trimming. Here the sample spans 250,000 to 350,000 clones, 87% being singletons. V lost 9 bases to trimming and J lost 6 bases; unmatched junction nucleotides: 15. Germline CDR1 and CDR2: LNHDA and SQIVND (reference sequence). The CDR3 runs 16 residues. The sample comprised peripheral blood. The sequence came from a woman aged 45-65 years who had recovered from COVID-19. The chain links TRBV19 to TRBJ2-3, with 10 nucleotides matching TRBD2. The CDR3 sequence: CASKPHSGRAVDTQYF. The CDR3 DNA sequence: TGTGCCAGCAAGCCCCACAGCGGGAGGGCCGTGGATACGCAGTATTTT.